The 15 T cell receptor beta chains given below trace back to one sample, sequenced in a study of blood T cell repertoires in COVID-19. Clones were read by immunoSEQ multiplex PCR, and TCRdb kept only the in-frame ones, dropping some. The sample has a few hundred thousand clones, 75% to 90% seen once. Sequenced: PBMCs or T cells enriched from blood (not recorded which). Receptor source: a woman aged 18-29 years who had recovered from COVID-19.

This chain links TRBV28 with TRBJ2-5, with TRBD2 identical over 7 bases. Trimming took 5 bases from V and 1 from J; bases not matched to a gene: 4. From germline, CDR1 is MDHEN and CDR2 SYDVKM. The CDR3 runs 14 residues. Written as DNA, the CDR3 is TGTGCCAGCAGTACCGGGACTACCCAAGAGACCCAGTACTTC. Residues: CASSTGTTQETQYF.

The V and J genes are TRBV5-1 and TRBJ2-1; TRBD1 aligns across 7 bases. The CDR3 is 15 amino acids. CDR1 is SGHRS and CDR2 is YFSETQ in the germline V gene. V shed 4 bases and J 1 base; nucleotides not matched to a gene: 5. DNA of the CDR3: TGCGCCAGCAGCCAGGGGACAGTTTCCTACAATGAGCAGTTCTTC. Residues: CASSQGTVSYNEQFF.

J is TRBJ1-4 and V is TRBV11-2; D unclear. V lost 5 bases, J lost 10 bases, and 14 bases lay in between. The V gene's germline CDR1 is SGHAT and CDR2 FQNNGV. The CDR3 is 13 amino acids. DNA for the CDR3: TGTGCCAGCAGCCCTGGAGGGAGCAGAAAACTGTTTTTT. It is translated as CASSPGGSRKLFF.

The V call is TRBV6-5, the J call TRBJ1-2, with D unclear. Germline assignment: CDR1 MNHEY and CDR2 SVGAGI. Trimming took off 6 bases at V and 8 bases at J, with 10 bases between the two ends. The CDR3 is 11 amino acids. This chain's CDR3 is CASRGLEGYTF. CDR3 in DNA: TGTGCCAGCAGAGGACTAGAAGGCTACACCTTC.

This clone was observed a single time. This chain joins TRBV7-2 and TRBJ2-1; 12 nucleotides agree with TRBD2. Per the germline V gene, CDR1 is SGHTA and CDR2 is FQGNSA. J gave up 2 bases and V 6 bases, and 2 bases lay outside the gene matches. The CDR3 contains 15 residues. CDR3 bases: TGTGCCAGCAGGCTAGCGGGGGGGCCCTACAATGAGCAGTTCTTC. Residues: CASRLAGGPYNEQFF.

The rearrangement links TRBV7-8 to TRBJ1-2, with 9 bases lining up with TRBD1. V dropped 5 bases and J dropped 5; count of bases not matched to a gene: 12. The CDR3 runs to 16 residues. Germline V gene lookup returns CDR1 SGHVS and CDR2 FQNEAQ. The CDR3 DNA reads as TGTGCCAGCAGCCGAGAAATGGCCGGGACAGGGTATGGCTACACCTTC. It codes for CASSREMAGTGYGYTF.

This sequence joins TRBV2 and TRBJ1-4, with 7 nucleotides matching TRBD1. CDR1 and CDR2 from the germline V gene are SNHLY and FYNNEI. The CDR3 consists of 15 residues. The trim removed 3 bases at V and 2 bases at J, leaving 3 bases unmatched. The CDR3 DNA sequence: TGTGCCAGCAGTGAGGTACAGGGGACTAATGAAAAACTGTTTTTT. Amino acid sequence: CASSEVQGTNEKLFF.

The gene calls are TRBV2 and TRBJ1-1; D gene ambiguous. Germline lookup yields CDR1 SNHLY and CDR2 FYNNEI. The CDR3 length is 13 residues. The V end lost 7 bases, the J end lost 5 bases, and 14 bases lay between the germline ends. CDR3 protein: CASTRGGRTEAFF. CDR3 bases: TGTGCCAGCACTCGGGGAGGGCGAACTGAAGCTTTCTTT.

V gene TRBV27 combines with J gene TRBJ2-2; D remains ambiguous. The V gene's germline CDR1 is MNHEY and CDR2 SMNVEV (reference sequence). This CDR3 has 14 residues. Trimming stripped 5 bases from V and 4 bases from J, with 11 bases between. The CDR3: CASSAVESTGELFF. As DNA, the CDR3 is TGTGCCAGCAGTGCCGTCGAGAGCACCGGGGAGCTGTTTTTT.

Concerning this clone itself: Other DNA sequences in the sample encode the same CDR3. The chain combines TRBV7-2 with TRBJ2-1; TRBD2 matches at 9 bases. Germline CDR1 SGHTA, CDR2 FQGNSA. CDR3 size: 15 residues. V lost 1 base, J lost 4 bases, and 2 bases stayed unmatched. The CDR3 loop is CASSLGAGGYNEQFF. CDR3 DNA: TGTGCCAGCAGCTTAGGGGCGGGGGGGTACAATGAGCAGTTCTTC.

The chain uses TRBV28 and TRBJ1-5, with D unclear. V was cut by 5 bases and J by 5 bases, with 19 bases left in between. Germline values: CDR1 MDHEN, CDR2 SYDVKM. CDR3 size: 16 residues. This CDR3 is CASSGNGRVRDQPQHF. The CDR3, as DNA: TGTGCCAGCAGTGGAAACGGGAGGGTTAGGGATCAGCCCCAGCATTTT.

The V and J genes are TRBV6-5 and TRBJ2-1; 8 bases are shared with TRBD1. This CDR3 is 15 amino acids long. Germline CDR1 MNHEY, CDR2 SVGAGI. V lost 0 bases, J lost 7 bases, and 5 bases stayed unmatched. The CDR3 sequence is CASSYSQGAMNEQFF. Written as DNA, the CDR3 is TGTGCCAGCAGTTACTCGCAGGGGGCTATGAATGAGCAGTTCTTC.

The rearrangement joins TRBV19 to TRBJ1-2; 7 nucleotides line up with TRBD1. Trimming at V came to 7 bases and at J to 6 bases, leaving 8 bases not matched to a gene. CDR1 is LNHDA, CDR2 SQIVND, per germline (reference sequence). The CDR3 covers 13 residues. The CDR3 reads CASKLQGEHGYTF. DNA for the CDR3: TGTGCCAGTAAGCTCCAGGGGGAGCATGGCTACACCTTC.

In this sample, this clone turned up once. This rearrangement joins TRBV7-9 to TRBJ2-7, with 10 bases identical to TRBD1. J was trimmed by 6 bases and V by 6 bases; bases with no gene match: 11. The CDR3 extends over 15 amino acids. Germline-derived CDR1 and CDR2 are SEHNR and FQNEAQ (reference sequence). For the CDR3, the DNA is TGTGCCAGCAGTACCGCCGGGACAGGGGCGTCCGAGCAGTACTTC. It translates to CASSTAGTGASEQYF. The full variable domain, with the rest looked up from reference TRBV7-9 and TRBJ2-7, is DTGVSQNPRHKITKRGQNVTFRCDPISEHNRLYWYRQTLGQGPEFLTYFQNEAQLEKSRLLSDRFSAERPKGSFSTLEIQRTEQGDSAMYLCASSTAGTGASEQYFGPGTRLTVT.

This chain uses TRBV3-1 (or the pseudogene TRBV3-2) with TRBJ2-7; 8 bases are shared with TRBD2. The J segment lost 1 base and the V segment lost 1 base, leaving 12 bases of the junction unmatched. Germline V lookup: CDR1 LGHDT, CDR2 YNNKEL (reference sequence). CDR3 size: 18 residues. As DNA, the CDR3 is TGTGCCAGCAGCCAAGGGGCGGTGTTGGCTAGCGGGTCCTACGAGCAGTACTTC. As protein: CASSQGAVLASGSYEQYF.